Following are 24 T cell receptor beta chains from one sample sequenced in a study of blood T cell repertoires in COVID-19. Clones were sequenced by immunoSEQ multiplex PCR, and TCRdb holds only the in-frame ones, with some missing. The sample contains around 200,000 clones, about 87% of which appear only once. Input material: PBMCs or T cells enriched from blood (not recorded which). The receptors derive from a man aged 30-40 years who had recovered from COVID-19.

The CDR3 here is CASSSLGGGLRTQYF. CDR3 coding DNA: TGTGCCAGCAGTTCACTCGGCGGGGGGCTAAGGACCCAGTACTTC. The J gene is TRBJ2-5, the V gene TRBV28; 8 bases align to TRBD2. V trimming: 4 bases; J trimming: 7 bases; junction bases outside the gene matches: 11. The CDR3 runs 15 residues. Germline lookup yields CDR1 MDHEN and CDR2 SYDVKM. The full variable domain, rest sourced from reference TRBV28 and TRBJ2-5, is DVKVTQSSRYLVKRTGEKVFLECVQDMDHENMFWYRQDPGLGLRLIYFSYDVKMKEKGDIPEGYSVSREKKERFSLILESASTNQTSMYLCASSSLGGGLRTQYFGPGTRLLVL.

This clone was recorded only once. This chain connects TRBV4-1 to TRBJ1-6, with a weak D call TRBD1 (6 bases). Germline CDR1 and CDR2: MGHRA and YSYEKL. Trimming pared 4 bases from V and 9 bases from J, leaving 22 bases between. This CDR3 contains 17 residues. The chain's CDR3 is CASSPPFAQGPASPLHF. CDR3 bases: TGCGCCAGCAGCCCTCCCTTCGCACAGGGCCCCGCTTCACCCCTCCACTTT.

The chain uses TRBV6-4 and TRBJ2-2; maybe TRBD1 (6 bases). This CDR3 contains 14 residues. Trimming removed 3 bases from V and 4 bases from J, with 9 bases in between. CDR1 MRHNA and CDR2 SNTAGT come from the germline V gene. Here the CDR3 reads CASSETGSTGELFF. The CDR3 DNA reads as TGTGCCAGCAGTGAAACAGGGAGCACCGGGGAGCTGTTTTTT.

This clone showed up just once. The chain has TRBV4-3 and TRBJ1-4; D unclear. Looked up from germline, CDR1 is LGHNA and CDR2 is YSLEER. The CDR3 covers 16 residues. Between the trimmed V and J ends, which lost 1 base and 0 bases, there was a span of 9 bases. The CDR3 DNA is TGCGCCAGCAGCCAAGGTGAGGCGACAACTAATGAAAAACTGTTTTTT. Amino acid sequence: CASSQGEATTNEKLFF.

The chain couples TRBV24-1 to TRBJ2-5; 7 bases line up with TRBD2. Germline V gives CDR1 KGHDR, CDR2 SFDVKD. CDR3 length equals 18 residues. Unmatched junction bases numbered 14, after V lost 4 bases and J lost 1 base. The CDR3 spells CATSDRGVPQTTQETQYF. DNA for the CDR3: TGTGCCACCAGTGACCGGGGGGTGCCACAGACAACCCAAGAGACCCAGTACTTC.

The J gene is TRBJ1-5, the V gene TRBV15, with D tentatively TRBD1 (5 bases). The CDR3 is 16 amino acids. V was trimmed by 4 bases and J by 1 base, leaving 14 bases between them. Germline lookup yields CDR1 LNHNV and CDR2 YYDKDF (reference sequence). The CDR3: CATSISGFGSNQPQHF. In DNA form, the CDR3 reads TGTGCCACCAGCATATCAGGGTTTGGCAGCAATCAGCCCCAGCATTTT.

The chain recombines TRBV7-2 with TRBJ2-5; 7 bases line up with TRBD2. CDR1 SGHTA and CDR2 FQGNSA come from the germline V gene. After removal of 0 bases from V and 4 bases from J, the junction contained 2 bases not matched to a gene. The CDR3 length is 14 residues. The CDR3 spells CASSLAGGRETQYF. In DNA, the CDR3 is TGTGCCAGCAGCTTAGCGGGAGGGCGAGAGACCCAGTACTTC.

The gene calls are TRBV19 and TRBJ2-1; 8 nucleotides agree with TRBD1. CDR3 length: 14 residues. V gave up 5 bases and J gave up 4 bases; unmatched junction bases: 4. CDR1 is LNHDA and CDR2 is SQIVND in the germline V gene (reference sequence). The CDR3 loop is CASSSRGQYNEQFF. The CDR3 DNA follows: TGTGCCAGTAGTTCCAGGGGGCAGTACAATGAGCAGTTCTTC.

The chain joins TRBV6-5 to TRBJ2-1; 10 bases match TRBD2. The germline V gene encodes CDR1 MNHEY and CDR2 SVGAGI. Trimming at V came to 6 bases and at J to 6 bases, leaving 8 bases not matched to a gene. This CDR3 region has 15 residues. The CDR3 DNA reads as TGTGCCAGCAGGAGAGCGGGGGGGCCTGGCAATGAGCAGTTCTTC. This encodes CASRRAGGPGNEQFF.

The chain joins TRBV27 to TRBJ2-1; 10 nucleotides align to TRBD1. CDR3 length: 15 residues. CDR1 and CDR2 from the germline V gene are MNHEY and SMNVEV (reference sequence). Unmatched junction bases numbered 5, after V lost 4 bases and J lost 5 bases. The chain's CDR3 is CASSSSGTGDNEQFF. CDR3 coding DNA: TGTGCCAGCAGTTCGTCCGGGACAGGGGACAATGAGCAGTTCTTC.

This chain joins TRBV5-5 and TRBJ1-5; TRBD1 might be the D (5 bases). This CDR3 is built from 14 residues. V was clipped by 6 bases and J by 5 bases, with 15 bases between them. Germline V gene sequence: CDR1 SGHKS, CDR2 YYEKEE (reference sequence). The CDR3 loop is CASTLDSIHQPQHF. In DNA, the CDR3 is TGTGCCAGCACCTTAGACAGTATCCATCAGCCCCAGCATTTT. The full variable domain, completed using reference TRBV5-5 and TRBJ1-5, is DAGVTQSPTHLIKTRGQQVTLRCSPISGHKSVSWYQQVLGQGPQFIFQYYEKEERGRGNFPDRFSARQFPNYSSELNVNALLLGDSALYLCASTLDSIHQPQHFGDGTRLSIL.

This clone was recorded once. This chain uses TRBV18 with TRBJ2-3; 7 bases fit TRBD1. This CDR3 contains 15 residues. J was trimmed by 3 bases and V by 3 bases; bases with no gene match: 6. Germline-derived CDR1 and CDR2 are KGHSH and LQKENI. CDR3 residues: CASSPGQVETDTQYF. In nucleotides, the CDR3 is TGTGCCAGCTCACCCGGACAGGTTGAGACAGATACGCAGTATTTT.

The sample holds a few counts of this clone. The chain employs TRBV28 and TRBJ2-1; 7 bases align to TRBD1. Germline V gene sequence: CDR1 MDHEN, CDR2 SYDVKM. Trimming took 5 bases from V and 4 from J; bases not matched to a gene: 8. The CDR3 runs 15 residues. The CDR3 loop reads CASSPAGTAYNEQFF. Written as DNA, the CDR3 is TGTGCCAGCAGTCCGGCCGGGACAGCTTACAATGAGCAGTTCTTC.

J is TRBJ2-7 and V is TRBV3-1 (or the pseudogene TRBV3-2), with 9 bases matching TRBD1. CDR3 length: 13 amino acids. The germline V gene encodes CDR1 LGHDT and CDR2 YNNKEL (reference sequence). V gave up 5 bases and J gave up 5 bases; unmatched junction bases: 4. CDR3 amino acids: CASSLDRGHEQYF. CDR3 sequence (DNA): TGTGCCAGCAGCTTGGACAGGGGACACGAGCAGTACTTC.

The V call is TRBV2, the J call TRBJ1-1; D is uncertain. Germline CDR1 and CDR2: SNHLY and FYNNEI. The CDR3 length is 15 residues. The germline V and J ends were trimmed by 1 base and 3 bases, with 12 bases remaining between them. The CDR3 nucleotides read TGTGCCAGCAGTGAAGATATAGGGAGAGACACTGAAGCTTTCTTT. Its translation is CASSEDIGRDTEAFF.

The gene calls are TRBV6-2 or TRBV6-3 and TRBJ2-7; the D is unclear. The CDR3 spans 13 residues. Trimming cost V 3 bases and J 2 bases, with 8 bases left between them. Germline V lookup: CDR1 MNHEY, CDR2 SVGEGT. The CDR3 sequence: CASSYGQTYEQYF. For the CDR3, the DNA is TGTGCCAGCAGTTATGGGCAGACCTACGAGCAGTACTTC.

Here the CDR3 DNA reads TGTGCCAGCAGCCTGAGAGGGGATACGCAGTATTTT. Translating gives CASSLRGDTQYF. The rearrangement joins TRBV13 to TRBJ2-3; weak D call: TRBD2 (5 bases). Germline CDR1 reads PRHDT; CDR2 reads FYEKMQ (reference sequence). The germline V and J ends were trimmed by 5 bases and 6 bases, with 9 bases remaining between them. The CDR3 is made up of 12 amino acids.

The chain combines TRBV2 with TRBJ2-7; no definite D call. Trimming took off 6 bases at V and 2 bases at J, with 11 bases between the two ends. Looked up from germline, CDR1 is SNHLY and CDR2 is FYNNEI. CDR3 length: 13 residues. The CDR3 loop is CASSDSDTYEQYF. The CDR3 DNA follows: TGTGCCAGCAGCGACTCCGATACCTACGAGCAGTACTTC.

The chain carries TRBV4-3 and TRBJ2-5, with a weak D call TRBD1 (5 bases). Germline CDR1 LGHNA, CDR2 YSLEER. This CDR3 spans 16 amino acids. The germline V and J ends were trimmed by 0 bases and 5 bases, with 16 bases remaining between them. CDR3 coding DNA: TGCGCCAGCAGCCAAGACTGGTATGCCAGGGTGGAGACCCAGTACTTC. Protein sequence: CASSQDWYARVETQYF.

The chain joins TRBV4-1 to TRBJ1-2, with TRBD1 matching 9 bases. The CDR3 has 15 amino acids. V was clipped by 1 base and J by 7 bases; unmatched bases: 7. The germline V gene encodes CDR1 MGHRA and CDR2 YSYEKL. CDR3 region: CASSQGGQGGPGYTF. The CDR3, as DNA: TGCGCCAGCAGCCAAGGGGGACAGGGAGGTCCTGGCTACACCTTC.

The rearrangement joins TRBV18 to TRBJ2-2, with a possible D match to TRBD1 (6 bases). Germline V CDR1 and CDR2: KGHSH, LQKENI. This CDR3 has 14 amino acids. Trimming took 4 bases from V and 1 from J, leaving 7 bases between them. The CDR3 sequence is CASSQTGNTGELFF. The CDR3 bases are TGTGCCAGCTCACAGACAGGGAACACCGGGGAGCTGTTTTTT.

The J gene is TRBJ2-7, the V gene TRBV7-2; the match to TRBD2 covers 10 bases. The CDR3 contains 16 residues. Germline V gene lookup returns CDR1 SGHTA and CDR2 FQGNSA. The V gene end was trimmed by 5 bases and the J gene end by 5 bases; junction bases not matched to a gene: 12. CDR3 in amino acids: CASSPGLAGVGHEQYF. The CDR3 bases are TGTGCCAGCAGCCCAGGGCTAGCGGGAGTCGGCCACGAGCAGTACTTC.

This clone has only one observation. V and J are TRBV7-8 and TRBJ2-3, with D tentatively TRBD1 (6 bases). Germline assignment: CDR1 SGHVS and CDR2 FQNEAQ. The germline V and J ends were trimmed by 5 bases and 10 bases, with 22 bases remaining between them. The CDR3 has 15 residues. CDR3 bases: TGTGCCAGCAGCCCGGCTGGACGGGACAAAGGGGCGCAGTATTTT. It yields the protein CASSPAGRDKGAQYF.

The gene calls are TRBV9 and TRBJ2-3; 11 bases map to TRBD2. The junction had 5 bases not matched to a gene; V was cut back by 4 bases and J by 1 base. The CDR3 is 16 amino acids. CDR1 is SGDLS, CDR2 YYNGEE, per germline. The DNA of the CDR3 is TGTGCCAGCAGCCACCAACTAGCGGGGGGCACAGATACGCAGTATTTT. Amino acids: CASSHQLAGGTDTQYF.